Below are 7 T cell receptor beta chains sequenced from a single sample in a study of T cells in women clearing cervical HPV infection. Data came from immunoSEQ multiplex PCR; TCRdb stores just in-frame clones and leaves some out. The sample table includes tens of thousands of clones. Sample: blood buffy coat. Every receptor here comes from a woman aged 18 to 75 with a cervical HPV16 infection that either progressed to CIN3+ or cleared (not recorded which).

On this clone itself: Read coverage stops 3 residues before the CDR3 terminus; the germline J gene supplies the remainder. The rearrangement uses TRBV4-2 and TRBJ1-1; 7 bases align to TRBD1. The V gene's germline CDR1 is LGHNA and CDR2 YNFKEQ. The CDR3 length is 16 residues. V lost 4 bases to trimming and J lost 3 bases; unmatched junction nucleotides: 11. Here the CDR3 reads CASSRWRQGRYTEAFF. The sequenced CDR3 bases are TGTGCCAGCAGCCGGTGGAGACAGGGTAGGTACACTGAA.

Turning to this clone: Read coverage stops 3 residues before the CDR3 terminus; the germline J gene supplies the remainder. The J gene is TRBJ2-3, the V gene TRBV13; TRBD2 matches at 11 bases. Trimming at V came to 5 bases and at J to 2 bases, leaving 9 bases not matched to a gene. The germline V gene encodes CDR1 PRHDT and CDR2 FYEKMQ (reference sequence). This CDR3 has 17 amino acids. This chain's CDR3 is CASSASGTSGLTDTQYF. The sequenced CDR3 bases are TGTGCCAGCAGCGCTAGTGGGACTAGCGGACTCACAGATACG.

With regard to this clone: With the read ending 3 residues before the CDR3 end, the germline J gene is used to fill in that end. This chain uses TRBV7-9 with TRBJ1-2, with a possible D match to TRBD1 (5 bases). CDR3 length equals 13 residues. Germline CDR1 and CDR2: SEHNR and FQNEAQ (reference sequence). The CDR3 protein is CASSLGAGNDYTF. The DNA read from the CDR3 is TGTGCCAGCAGCTTAGGGGCAGGGAATGAC.

About this clone: The read finishes 3 residues shy of the CDR3 end, and the germline J gene is used to complete it. The chain uses TRBV6-1 and TRBJ2-7, with 9 bases matching TRBD1. This CDR3 has 14 amino acids. V trimming: 2 bases; J trimming: 5 bases; junction bases outside the gene matches: 4. Germline V gene lookup returns CDR1 MNHNS and CDR2 SASEGT. This chain's CDR3 is CASSELDRGDEQYF. The DNA read from the CDR3 is TGTGCCAGCAGTGAATTGGACAGGGGCGACGAG.

About this clone itself: The read ends 3 residues shy of where the CDR3 ends; the end is completed using the germline J gene. The chain has TRBV24-1 and TRBJ2-1; 9 positions agree with TRBD2. Losses at the gene ends were 2 bases for V and 7 bases for J; bases not matched to a gene: 11. Per the germline V gene, CDR1 is KGHDR and CDR2 is SFDVKD. The CDR3 runs to 17 residues. This CDR3 is CATSDSQIAGDRNEQFF. The sequenced part of the CDR3 DNA is TGTGCCACCAGTGATTCACAAATAGCGGGAGATCGGAATGAG.

As for this clone: Read coverage stops 3 residues before the CDR3 terminus; the germline J gene supplies the remainder. The genes are TRBV30 and TRBJ2-7; 7 bases are a match to TRBD1. The CDR3 contains 15 residues. With 4 bases clipped from V and 2 bases from J, the junction kept 11 bases outside the gene matches. Germline V gene lookup returns CDR1 GTSNPN and CDR2 SVGIG (reference sequence). The CDR3 bases that were read are TGTGCCTGGACCGGAGACGAGGGACAGACCTACGAG. Protein product: CAWTGDEGQTYE. The full-length CDR3 reads as CAWTGDEGQTYEQYF. The full variable domain, its missing parts supplied by reference TRBV30 and TRBJ2-7, is SQTIHQWPATLVQPVGSPLSLECTVEGTSNPNLYWYRQAAGRGLQLLFYSVGIGQISSEVPQNLSASRPQDRQFILSSKKLLLSDSGFYLCAWTGDEGQTYEQYFGPGTRLTVT.

A word on this clone: The read halts 3 residues ahead of the CDR3 end, with the missing end drawn from the germline J gene. This rearrangement joins TRBV19 to TRBJ2-3; no clear D gene. CDR3 length: 13 residues. Germline V gene lookup returns CDR1 LNHDA and CDR2 SQIVND (reference sequence). The CDR3 bases that were read are TGTGCCAGTAGTAATTTGGCCCAAGAGACG. It specifies CASSNLAQET. The whole CDR3 protein is CASSNLAQETQYF.